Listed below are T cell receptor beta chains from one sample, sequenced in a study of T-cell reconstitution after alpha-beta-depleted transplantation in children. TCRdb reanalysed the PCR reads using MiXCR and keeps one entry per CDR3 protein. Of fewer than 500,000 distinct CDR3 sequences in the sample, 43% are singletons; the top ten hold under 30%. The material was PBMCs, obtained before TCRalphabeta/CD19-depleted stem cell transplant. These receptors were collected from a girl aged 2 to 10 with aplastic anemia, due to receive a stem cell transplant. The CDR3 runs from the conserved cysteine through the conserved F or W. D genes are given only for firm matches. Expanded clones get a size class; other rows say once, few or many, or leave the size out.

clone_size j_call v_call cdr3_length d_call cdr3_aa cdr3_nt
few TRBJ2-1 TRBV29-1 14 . CSVERGSSYNEQFF TGCAGCGTTGAAAGGGGTAGTAGTTACAATGAGCAGTTCTTC
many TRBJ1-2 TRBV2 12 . CASSDRDYGYTF TGTGCCAGCAGTGACAGGGACTATGGCTACACCTTC
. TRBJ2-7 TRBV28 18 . CASSSPLGASSLLYEQYF TGTGCCAGCAGTTCCCCACTGGGAGCGTCCTCCCTTCTCTACGAGCAGTACTTC
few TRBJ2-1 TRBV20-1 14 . CSALDLGSIYEQFF TGCAGTGCTCTGGACTTAGGGAGTATATATGAGCAGTTCTTC
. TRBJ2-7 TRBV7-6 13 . CASSLDLGQPGHF TGTGCCAGCAGCTTAGACCTTGGACAGCCGGGGCACTTC
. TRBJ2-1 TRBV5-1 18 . CASSGGPGQPSSYNEQFF TGCGCCAGCAGCGGGGGCCCGGGACAACCGAGCTCCTACAATGAGCAGTTCTTC
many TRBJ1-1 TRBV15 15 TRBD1 CATSRDITGGTEAFF TGTGCCACCAGCAGAGACATAACAGGGGGCACTGAAGCTTTCTTT
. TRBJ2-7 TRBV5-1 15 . CASRPRDGSSCEQYF TGCGCCAGCAGGCCCCGGGACGGAAGCTCCTGCGAGCAGTACTTC
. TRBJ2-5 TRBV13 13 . CASSLEPQETQYF TGTGCCAGCAGCCTTGAGCCCCAAGAGACCCAGTACTTC
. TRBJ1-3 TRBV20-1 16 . CSARGTPVIGGNTIYF TGCAGTGCTAGAGGAACACCGGTGATTGGGGGAAACACCATATATTTT
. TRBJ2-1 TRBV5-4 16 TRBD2 CASSPAGGVFSNEQFF TGTGCCAGCAGCCCTGCCGGGGGGGTATTCTCCAATGAGCAGTTCTTC
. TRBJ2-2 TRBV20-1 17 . CSAKVLVLGAEAGELFF TGCAGTGCTAAGGTTTTAGTCTTGGGGGCGGAGGCCGGGGAGCTGTTTTTT
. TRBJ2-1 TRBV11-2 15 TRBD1 CASSSYHRGHGEQFF TGTGCCAGCAGCTCCTATCACAGGGGGCACGGTGAGCAGTTCTTC
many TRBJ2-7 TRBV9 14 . CASSVGSTDYEQYF TGTGCCAGCAGCGTAGGATCGACAGACTACGAGCAGTACTTC
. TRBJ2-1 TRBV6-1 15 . CASTRGLSSYNEQFF TGTGCCAGCACCCGGGGCCTAAGCTCCTACAATGAGCAGTTCTTC
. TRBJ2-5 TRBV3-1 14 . CASSQGTEQETQYF TGTGCCAGCAGCCAAGGTACTGAGCAAGAGACCCAGTACTTC
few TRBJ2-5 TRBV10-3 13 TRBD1 CAVGTGYGETQYF TGTGCCGTTGGGACAGGGTACGGAGAGACCCAGTACTTC
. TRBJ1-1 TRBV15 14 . CATSRVGDSTEAFF TGTGCCACCAGCAGAGTGGGGGATAGCACTGAAGCTTTCTTT
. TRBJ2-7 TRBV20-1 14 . CSARDGRGGYEQYF TGCAGTGCTAGAGACGGGAGAGGGGGCTACGAGCAGTACTTC
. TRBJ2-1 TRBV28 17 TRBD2 CASSPATLAVGYNEQFF TGTGCCAGCAGCCCAGCTACACTAGCGGTCGGCTACAATGAGCAGTTCTTC
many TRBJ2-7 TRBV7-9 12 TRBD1 CASSSGQGEQYF TGTGCCAGCAGCAGCGGACAGGGCGAGCAGTACTTC
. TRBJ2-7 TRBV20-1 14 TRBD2 CSARDKGLAGEQYF TGCAGTGCTAGAGATAAGGGACTAGCCGGCGAGCAGTACTTC